Below, 20 T cell receptor beta chains from the same sample are listed, as sequenced in a study of spatial heterogeneity in lung cancer. Time point specified: sample taken at primary tumor resection. Tumor, nontumor lung or frozen PBMC supplied whole RNA that was sequenced unsorted. TCRdb reanalysed the 5' RACE reads using MiXCR and keeps one entry per CDR3 protein. The sample holds roughly 4,100 distinct CDR3 sequences, roughly 25% seen once. Sample: PBMCs, taken at surgery. Receptors were obtained from a female donor with early-stage non-small cell lung cancer.

This clonotype was detected a few times. This beta chain came through as a stray read in a library set up for alpha chains, and its size says little. The rearrangement links TRBV28 to TRBJ2-7; D is undetermined. The V end was cut by 7 bases, the J end by 7 bases, with 14 bases between. Germline V gives CDR1 MDHEN, CDR2 SYDVKM. CDR3 length: 12 amino acids. The CDR3 loop is CASTWGRGEQYF. CDR3 nucleotide sequence: TGTGCCAGCACTTGGGGTCGAGGTGAGCAGTACTTC. The entire variable domain, with the rest obtained from reference TRBV28 and TRBJ2-7, is as follows: DVKVTQSSRYLVKRTGEKVFLECVQDMDHENMFWYRQDPGLGLRLIYFSYDVKMKEKGDIPEGYSVSREKKERFSLILESASTNQTSMYLCASTWGRGEQYFGPGTRLTVT.

About this clonotype itself: Since it is a stray read in a library aimed at alpha chains, this beta chain has a size that is not meaningful. This chain's CDR3 is CASSADSYEQYF. The CDR3 DNA follows: TGTGCCAGCAGTGCAGATAGCTACGAGCAGTACTTC. The V call is TRBV14, the J call TRBJ2-7; D gene unclear. Germline CDR1 is SGHDN and CDR2 is FVKESK. The CDR3 length is 12 residues. Trimming took off 6 bases at V and 3 bases at J, with 9 bases between the two ends.

This clonotype is medium-sized by share. Found in a library prepared for alpha chains, this beta chain is an off-target read, and its abundance has little meaning. The gene calls are TRBV27 and TRBJ2-5; D perhaps matches TRBD2 (5 bases). The CDR3 consists of 15 residues. V was pared by 6 bases and J by 2 bases, with 16 bases between. Germline-derived CDR1 and CDR2 are MNHEY and SMNVEV (reference sequence). In DNA, the CDR3 is TGTGCCAGCAGCCCCCTCAGTCCGGGACAAGAGACCCAGTACTTC. Protein sequence: CASSPLSPGQETQYF.

This clonotype occurred a few times. The library was built for alpha chains, so this beta chain is an off-target read and its size means little. V and J are TRBV28 and TRBJ1-1; D remains unclear. The CDR3 is 15 residues long. The V end lost 1 base, the J end lost 1 base, and 10 bases lay between the germline ends. Looked up from germline, CDR1 is MDHEN and CDR2 is SYDVKM. CDR3 in amino acids: CASSLFNSQNTEAFF. The CDR3 DNA reads TGTGCCAGCAGTTTATTTAACTCTCAGAACACTGAAGCTTTCTTT.

This clonotype was recorded a few times. This beta chain came through as a stray read in a library set up for alpha chains, and its size says little. The chain is built from TRBV19 and TRBJ2-7; 11 bases map to TRBD2. CDR1 LNHDA and CDR2 SQIVND come from the germline V gene (reference sequence). With V trimmed by 2 bases and J by 2 bases, 8 bases remained unmatched. This CDR3 region has 17 residues. CDR3: CASSITLTSGSPYEQYF. CDR3 DNA sequence: TGTGCCAGTAGTATAACCCTTACTAGCGGGAGCCCCTACGAGCAGTACTTC. The variable domain in full, completed from reference TRBV19 and TRBJ2-7, reads DGGITQSPKYLFRKEGQNVTLSCEQNLNHDAMYWYRQDPGQGLRLIYYSQIVNDFQKGDIAEGYSVSREKKESFPLTVTSAQKNPTAFYLCASSITLTSGSPYEQYFGPGTRLTVT.

This clonotype was counted between two and nine times. Little can be read into the size of this beta chain, an off-target read in a library designed for alpha chains. V gene TRBV15 combines with J gene TRBJ2-7, with 7 bases lining up with TRBD1. Germline trimming cut 3 bases from V and 3 bases from J; bases unmatched to any gene: 11. The CDR3 extends over 16 amino acids. In germline, CDR1 is LNHNV, CDR2 YYDKDF (reference sequence). CDR3 DNA: TGTGCCACCAGCAGCCACCCGGGACAGACACTCTACGAGCAGTACTTC. Translated: CATSSHPGQTLYEQYF. The entire variable domain, with the rest obtained from reference TRBV15 and TRBJ2-7, is as follows: DAMVIQNPRYQVTQFGKPVTLSCSQTLNHNVMYWYQQKSSQAPKLLFHYYDKDFNNEADTPDNFQSRRPNTSFCFLDIRSPGLGDTAMYLCATSSHPGQTLYEQYFGPGTRLTVT.

In the case of this clonotype: Because this beta chain is a stray read in a library intended to capture alpha chains, its abundance should not be given much weight. The chain carries TRBV15 and TRBJ2-3, with TRBD2 matching over 9 bases. The junction had 8 bases not matched to a gene; V was cut back by 4 bases and J by 3 bases. Per germline, CDR1 LNHNV and CDR2 YYDKDF (reference sequence). The CDR3 is 16 residues long. CDR3 in amino acids: CATSKARGLATDTQYF. CDR3 coding DNA: TGTGCCACCAGCAAGGCCCGAGGACTAGCGACAGATACGCAGTATTTT.

This clonotype turned up a few times. This beta chain turned up in a library designed for alpha chains; as an off-target read, its abundance says little. The chain links TRBV10-3 to TRBJ2-1, with TRBD2 identical over 12 bases. Germline loops: CDR1 ENHRY, CDR2 SYGVKD. V shed 8 bases, J shed 4 bases, and the junction held 21 bases outside the gene matches. CDR3 length equals 20 residues. CDR3 in amino acids: CAIGQGSPTSGGTPYNEQFF. DNA of the CDR3: TGTGCCATCGGACAGGGGTCCCCGACTAGCGGGGGAACCCCTTACAATGAGCAGTTCTTC.

As to this clonotype: Little can be read into the size of this beta chain, an off-target read in a library designed for alpha chains. The chain employs TRBV27 and TRBJ2-7, with a tentative D call TRBD1 (6 bases). The CDR3 contains 15 residues. The V end lost 3 bases, the J end lost 0 bases, and 12 bases lay between the germline ends. From germline, CDR1 is MNHEY and CDR2 SMNVEV (reference sequence). This CDR3 is CASSLAGTNSYEQYF. The CDR3 DNA sequence: TGTGCCAGCAGTTTGGCCGGGACAAACTCCTACGAGCAGTACTTC.

This clonotype was observed a few times. The size of this beta chain means little, since it is a stray read in a library made for alpha chains. The chain combines TRBV20-1 with TRBJ2-5, with 7 bases identical to TRBD2. V lost 1 base to trimming and J lost 7 bases; unmatched junction nucleotides: 9. The germline V gene has CDR1 DFQATT and CDR2 SNEGSKA (reference sequence). CDR3 length: 14 amino acids. CDR3 in amino acids: CSARGGAGRGTQYF. DNA of the CDR3: TGCAGTGCTAGAGGCGGGGCTGGGAGGGGGACCCAGTACTTC.

With regard to this clonotype: A library prepared for alpha chains yielded this beta chain as an off-target read; its size is of little meaning. The chain recombines TRBV7-2 with TRBJ2-1; maybe TRBD2 (5 bases). V was shortened by 4 bases and J by 2 bases, with 18 bases between the two germline ends. This CDR3 is built from 17 residues. Germline values: CDR1 SGHTA, CDR2 FQGNSA. In DNA form, the CDR3 reads TGTGCCAGCAGCTCTATCGGGGTTCCCGCACCCTACAATGAGCAGTTCTTC. Translated, it gives CASSSIGVPAPYNEQFF. Full variable domain (remainder filled in from reference TRBV7-2 and TRBJ2-1): GAGVSQSPSNKVTEKGKDVELRCDPISGHTALYWYRQSLGQGLEFLIYFQGNSAPDKSGLPSDRFSAERTGGSVSTLTIQRTQQEDSAVYLCASSSIGVPAPYNEQFFGPGTRLTVL.

This clonotype was found a few times. This beta chain lies outside the target of a library built for alpha chains; its clone size means little. The rearrangement joins TRBV29-1 to TRBJ2-7, with 9 positions matching TRBD1. There are 13 residues in the CDR3. From germline, CDR1 is SQVTM and CDR2 ANQGSEA. V trimming: 5 bases; J trimming: 6 bases; junction bases outside the gene matches: 8. The DNA for the CDR3 is TGCAGCGTTAGGACAGGGGTTCAGTTCGAGCAGTACTTC. This translates into CSVRTGVQFEQYF.

Concerning this clonotype: This beta chain was picked up by a library intended for alpha chains and is off target, so its count carries little meaning. The chain has TRBV20-1 and TRBJ2-1; 7 bases align to TRBD2. The germline CDR1 and CDR2 sequences are DFQATT and SNEGSKA (reference sequence). The CDR3 is 15 amino acids. After removal of 0 bases from V and 8 bases from J, the junction contained 10 bases not matched to a gene. The CDR3 DNA follows: TGCAGTGCTAGAGATCGGCGGGAGCTGATCGATGAGCAGTTCTTC. Protein product: CSARDRRELIDEQFF.

Of note for this clonotype: A library prepared for alpha chains yielded this beta chain as an off-target read; its size is of little meaning. The genes are TRBV7-2 and TRBJ2-7; the D gene is possibly TRBD1 (6 bases). Germline assignment: CDR1 SGHTA and CDR2 FQGNSA. This CDR3 contains 17 residues. Trimming took off 5 bases at V and 2 bases at J, with 22 bases between the two ends. The CDR3 loop is CASSRLSGQGIPYEQYF. The CDR3 DNA follows: TGTGCCAGCAGCCGATTATCCGGGCAGGGGATACCCTACGAGCAGTACTTC.

Note on this clonotype: One end of the junction does not line up with germline, which may come from a read error. As an off-target read in a library built for alpha chains, this beta chain has a frequency of little significance. J is TRBJ2-5 and V is TRBV18; 7 nucleotides line up with TRBD2. The CDR3 contains 13 residues. CDR1 and CDR2 (germline): KGHSH, LQKENI. CDR3 in DNA: TGTGCCAGCTCACCCACTAGCGCCCACCCCGGATCCTTC. This sequence encodes CASSPTSAHPGSF.

As concerns this clonotype: This beta chain is a stray sequence in a library constructed for alpha chains; its clone size is not meaningful. J is TRBJ2-6 and V is TRBV18; D gene ambiguous. Trimming left V 10 bases short and J 2 bases short, with 12 bases between. This CDR3 comprises 14 residues. Germline loops: CDR1 KGHSH, CDR2 LQKENI. The CDR3, as DNA: TGTGCCACCTCGTTCGAGGCTGGGGCCAACGTCCTGACTTTC. It codes for CATSFEAGANVLTF. Combining the CDR3 with reference TRBV18 and TRBJ2-6 gives the whole variable domain NAGVMQNPRHLVRRRGQEARLRCSPMKGHSHVYWYRQLPEEGLKFMVYLQKENIIDESGMPKERFSAEFPKEGPSILRIQQVVRGDSAAYFCATSFEAGANVLTFGAGSRLTVL.

Comment on this clonotype: This beta chain turned up in a library designed for alpha chains; as an off-target read, its abundance says little. The rearrangement joins TRBV28 to TRBJ2-7, with TRBD1 matching over 10 bases. This CDR3 is 16 amino acids long. Looked up from germline, CDR1 is MDHEN and CDR2 is SYDVKM. V was clipped by 4 bases and J by 1 base; unmatched bases: 7. CDR3 region: CASSSSGQGLSYEQYF. In DNA form, the CDR3 reads TGTGCCAGCAGTTCCTCGGGACAGGGGTTGTCCTACGAGCAGTACTTC.

On this clonotype: This beta chain slipped into a library made for alpha chains as a stray read, so its size is not meaningful. This rearrangement joins TRBV29-1 to TRBJ2-5; 7 bases fit TRBD1. The V gene's germline CDR1 is SQVTM and CDR2 ANQGSEA. The junction had 9 bases not matched to a gene; V was cut back by 6 bases and J by 5 bases. The CDR3 runs to 13 residues. CDR3 amino acids: CSVAGGFRETQYF. As DNA, the CDR3 is TGCAGCGTGGCAGGGGGATTCAGGGAGACCCAGTACTTC.

A note on this clonotype: The library was designed around alpha chains, so this beta chain is a stray read whose abundance carries little weight. This chain joins TRBV20-1 and TRBJ2-7, with 14 bases that match TRBD2. There are 16 residues in the CDR3. The germline CDR1 and CDR2 sequences are DFQATT and SNEGSKA (reference sequence). V was pared by 0 bases and J by 6 bases, with 7 bases of the junction left unmatched. The CDR3 DNA sequence: TGCAGTGCTAGAGATTTAGAGGGACTAGCGGGAGCCGAGCAGTACTTC. Translating it yields CSARDLEGLAGAEQYF.

Of note for this clonotype: This beta chain is off target for a library built for alpha chains, so its abundance means little. The chain couples TRBV30 to TRBJ2-4; perhaps TRBD2 as D (5 bases). Germline V gene lookup returns CDR1 GTSNPN and CDR2 SVGIG (reference sequence). The V gene lost 0 bases and the J gene lost 1 base, with 10 bases spanning the gap. This CDR3 spans 15 amino acids. The DNA of the CDR3 is TGTGCCTGGAGTGTCCCTAGCCTCGCCAAAAACATTCAGTACTTC. Translated, it gives CAWSVPSLAKNIQYF.